The 21 T cell receptor beta chains below all came from one sample that was sequenced in a study of glioma-infiltrating T cells. Amplification of TCR alpha and beta CDR3 regions from RNA used iRepertoire nested multiplex PCR. One entry per CDR3 protein, called by TCRdb with MiXCR from the multiplex PCR reads. The data contain under 20,000 distinct CDR3 sequences, roughly 64% of them seen just once; the ten biggest clones take up around two fifths. The material sequenced was glioma tissue, nonneoplastic brain tissue, or PBMCs (not recorded which). Receptors originate from a human donor with low-grade glioma or glioblastoma, undergoing nonglioma brain surgery, or in good health (not recorded which).

This clonotype was counted only a few times. The genes are TRBV5-8 and TRBJ1-2, with unresolved D. The germline V and J ends were trimmed by 4 bases and 5 bases, with 6 bases remaining between them. Germline V CDR1 and CDR2: SGHTS, YDEGEE. The CDR3 runs 11 residues. The CDR3 DNA follows: TGTGCCAGCAGCCTCCATTATGGCTACACCTTC. Amino acid sequence: CASSLHYGYTF. Full variable domain (missing parts from reference TRBV5-8 and TRBJ1-2): EAGVTQSPTHLIKTRGQQATLRCSPISGHTSVYWYQQALGLGLQFLLWYDEGEERNRGNFPPRFSGRQFPNYSSELNVNALELEDSALYLCASSLHYGYTFGSGTRLTVV.

This clonotype showed up just once. The J gene is TRBJ2-5, the V gene TRBV24-1, with D unclear. The CDR3 contains 11 residues. Germline loops: CDR1 KGHDR, CDR2 SFDVKD. V was cut by 9 bases and J by 7 bases, with 11 bases left in between. Written as DNA, the CDR3 is TGTGCCACCGAAAGGTGGGGGACCCAGTACTTC. Translation gives CATERWGTQYF.

V and J are TRBV20-1 and TRBJ1-1; D is unclear. Between the trimmed V and J ends, which lost 5 bases and 1 base, there was a span of 14 bases. CDR3 size: 14 residues. Germline CDR1 DFQATT, CDR2 SNEGSKA (reference sequence). Here the CDR3 reads CSAFPDGRNTEAFF. The CDR3 DNA is TGCAGTGCTTTCCCCGACGGGAGGAACACTGAAGCTTTCTTT.

Details on this clonotype: This likely comes from a read error, as the CDR3 has no conserved phenylalanine or tryptophan at its end. This rearrangement joins TRBV7-2 to TRBJ2-1, with 11 bases matching TRBD2. V lost 4 bases and J lost 5; bases outside the gene matches: 4. The germline V gene encodes CDR1 SGHTA and CDR2 FQGNSA. The length of the CDR3 is 15 residues. The CDR3 is CASSYRLAGNNEQFS. The CDR3 DNA is TGTGCCAGCAGCTACCGACTAGCGGGAAACAATGAGCAGTTCTCC.

The CDR3, as DNA: TGTGCCAGCAGTCGGCTTAATAGCAATCAGCCCCAGCATTTT. It translates to CASSRLNSNQPQHF. The chain joins TRBV27 to TRBJ1-5; no clear D gene. The germline V gene encodes CDR1 MNHEY and CDR2 SMNVEV (reference sequence). The CDR3 runs 14 residues. The ends were cut back, 5 bases at V and 0 bases at J, with 8 bases in the middle.

The V call is TRBV6-1, the J call TRBJ2-3; the D gene is possibly TRBD1 (6 bases). The CDR3 loop spans 14 amino acids. Germline-derived CDR1 and CDR2 are MNHNS and SASEGT. Trimming took off 7 bases at V and 3 bases at J, with 14 bases between the two ends. The CDR3 DNA follows: TGTGCCAGCACCCGAGGACAGTTTACAGATACGCAGTATTTT. Translated, it gives CASTRGQFTDTQYF.

This clonotype was counted between two and nine times. An end of the junction differs from the germline gene, which may be a read error. V usage is TRBV27 and J usage is TRBJ1-2; TRBD1 might be the D (5 bases). Germline V lookup: CDR1 MNHEY, CDR2 SMNVEV (reference sequence). This CDR3 is built from 15 residues. The DNA of the CDR3 is TGTGCCAGCGGTTTTGCCGGGGCTTCATATAATGGCTACACCTTC. It yields the protein CASGFAGASYNGYTF.

The genes are TRBV20-1 and TRBJ2-5; 8 bases map to TRBD2. Trimming removed 6 bases from V and 6 bases from J; junction bases left unmatched: 12. Germline CDR1 and CDR2: DFQATT and SNEGSKA (reference sequence). The CDR3 sequence is 14 residues long. The CDR3 loop reads CSAVEREGLQTQYF. The CDR3 nucleotides are TGCAGTGCCGTCGAACGGGAGGGCTTACAGACCCAGTACTTC.

This sequence joins TRBV6-1 and TRBJ2-7, with 11 bases lining up with TRBD2. The CDR3 covers 15 residues. Per the germline V gene, CDR1 is MNHNS and CDR2 is SASEGT. Trimming at V came to 6 bases and at J to 4 bases, leaving 8 bases not matched to a gene. In nucleotides, the CDR3 is TGTGCCAGCAGCCGGACGCTAGCGGGAGGATACGAGCAGTACTTC. Translation: CASSRTLAGGYEQYF.

This clonotype is medium-sized within its sample. The chain combines TRBV6-6 with TRBJ2-5; D is unclear. This CDR3 is built from 15 residues. Germline loops: CDR1 MNHNY, CDR2 SVGAGI (reference sequence). The V end lost 2 bases, the J end lost 5 bases, and 15 bases lay between the germline ends. CDR3 nucleotides: TGTGCCAGCAGTTACCGCCCAAGCCGTGAGGAGACCCAGTACTTC. It is translated as CASSYRPSREETQYF.

The gene calls are TRBV7-2 and TRBJ1-6; tentative D call: TRBD1 (5 bases). The CDR3 spans 15 residues. Trimming stripped 3 bases from V and 11 bases from J, with 17 bases between. Germline lookup yields CDR1 SGHTA and CDR2 FQGNSA. DNA of the CDR3: TGTGCCAGCAGCTTTAGTAGGGGCGTAGAGACACCCCTCCACTTT. This encodes CASSFSRGVETPLHF.

The CDR3 DNA is TGCAGTGCTCTCGGAGGTCCCAACTCCTACGAGCAGTACTTC. This encodes CSALGGPNSYEQYF. The chain carries TRBV20-1 and TRBJ2-7; tentative D call: TRBD2 (5 bases). Germline V gene lookup returns CDR1 DFQATT and CDR2 SNEGSKA (reference sequence). Trimming left V 5 bases short and J 0 bases short, with 14 bases between. The CDR3 sequence is 14 residues long.

As regards this clonotype: One end of the junction does not line up with germline, which may come from a read error. The chain's CDR3 is CASGLPPGDVQYF. The CDR3 coding sequence is TGTGCCAGCGGTTTACCCCCAGGGGACGTTCAGTACTTC. The rearrangement uses TRBV27 and TRBJ2-5, with D tentatively TRBD1 (6 bases). CDR3 size: 13 residues. Germline-derived CDR1 and CDR2 are MNHEY and SMNVEV (reference sequence).

The chain combines TRBV27 with TRBJ1-1, with 8 bases that match TRBD1. CDR3 length: 16 amino acids. Germline V gives CDR1 MNHEY, CDR2 SMNVEV (reference sequence). The DNA of the CDR3 is TGTGTTAGCAGTCCCCTGGCAGGGGGCATGAACACTGAAGCTTTCTTT. Amino acid sequence: CVSSPLAGGMNTEAFF.

This clonotype was seen at least ten times. The CDR3 bases are TGTGCCAGCAGTTACTCGATGGAGGGGCGGAGAGAAAAACTGTTTTTT. It yields the protein CASSYSMEGRREKLFF. V gene TRBV6-6 combines with J gene TRBJ1-4; the D gene is possibly TRBD1 (5 bases). The CDR3 is 16 residues long. Germline V gene sequence: CDR1 MNHNY, CDR2 SVGAGI (reference sequence). V was trimmed by 0 bases and J by 8 bases, leaving 16 bases between them.

This clonotype has just one count. The gene calls are TRBV7-2 and TRBJ2-7, with D tentatively TRBD2 (6 bases). CDR3 size: 15 residues. Trimming left V 8 bases short and J 1 base short, with 18 bases between. Germline CDR1 and CDR2: SGHTA and FQGNSA. CDR3 sequence: CASSPEGSPSYEQYF. The CDR3, as DNA: TGTGCCAGCTCACCGGAGGGTTCCCCGTCCTACGAGCAGTACTTC.

This clonotype was counted between two and nine times. This chain links TRBV20-1 with TRBJ1-1, with 7 nucleotides matching TRBD1. Germline V gives CDR1 DFQATT, CDR2 SNEGSKA (reference sequence). The CDR3 sequence is 10 residues long. J lost 5 bases, V lost 7 bases, and 1 base had no gene match. CDR3 amino acids: CSVRGTEAFF. The CDR3 DNA reads as TGCAGTGTCAGGGGGACTGAAGCTTTCTTT.

The chain is built from TRBV6-5 and TRBJ2-1; the D call may be TRBD1 or TRBD2 (5 bases each). The CDR3 loop spans 15 amino acids. Germline assignment: CDR1 MNHEY and CDR2 SVGAGI. Trimming shortened V by 5 bases and J by 4 bases, and 15 bases separated the two germline ends. CDR3 bases: TGTGCCAGCAGTCCCACGGGACCCGAATACAATGAGCAGTTCTTC. Translation gives CASSPTGPEYNEQFF.

This clonotype was picked up a small number of times. The CDR3 DNA follows: TGTGCCAGCAGGGCGAGGGGACAAAACACTGAAGCTTTCTTT. Amino acids: CASRARGQNTEAFF. This chain joins TRBV6-1 and TRBJ1-1, with D possibly matching TRBD1 (6 bases). Germline V CDR1 and CDR2: MNHNS, SASEGT. V was cut by 6 bases and J by 2 bases, with 13 bases left in between. The CDR3 is 14 amino acids.

This sequence joins TRBV6-1 and TRBJ1-6; D is unresolved. The ends were cut back, 4 bases at V and 5 bases at J, with 12 bases in the middle. CDR3 size: 15 residues. Per the germline V gene, CDR1 is MNHNS and CDR2 is SASEGT. The CDR3 sequence: CASSVIRPDNSPLHF. The CDR3 DNA follows: TGTGCCAGCAGTGTAATTCGACCGGATAATTCACCCCTCCACTTT.

The genes are TRBV6-1 and TRBJ1-2; unclear D gene. The germline V gene encodes CDR1 MNHNS and CDR2 SASEGT. The CDR3 sequence is 15 residues long. V was trimmed by 1 base and J by 4 bases, leaving 13 bases between them. This CDR3 reads CASSEDGMQFYGYTF. For the CDR3, the DNA is TGTGCCAGCAGTGAAGACGGCATGCAGTTCTATGGCTACACCTTC.